This TCR beta chain was sequenced in a study of T cells in Graves' hyperthyroidism and ophthalmopathy. Overall study: Upon initial diagnosis and before any treatment, peripheral blood was collected.

At least ten counts were recorded for this clonotype. The antigen is undetermined. The PBMCs were taken from roughly 9.3 ml of fresh peripheral blood. This CDR3 contains 14 residues. V shed 3 bases and J shed 5 bases, with 14 bases lying between them. Germline CDR1 and CDR2: DFQATT and SNEGSKA (reference sequence). Study conclusions and caveats: Ophthalmopathy was model-predicted a median 6.5 months pre-onset. Most thyroid clonotypes that were expanded above 0.001 also turned up in blood.

The investigators amplified TCR beta CDR3 regions from RNA transcripts. A set of HTBI primers served as the primers for a first-round RT-PCR of the TCR CDR3. TCRdb independently ran MiXCR on the multiplex PCR reads; one entry per CDR3 protein. The sample contains approximately 400,000 distinct CDR3 sequences, under 15% of which appear only once. V and J are TRBV20-1 and TRBJ2-1; the D gene is possibly TRBD2 (5 bases). The TCR sequence derives from a woman under 40 with Graves' hyperthyroidism. The material sequenced was blood. CDR3: CSASMNSVHNEQFF. In DNA, the CDR3 is TGCAGTGCTAGTATGAATAGCGTCCACAATGAGCAGTTCTTC.